These T cell receptor beta chains were read from a single sample in a study of blood T cell repertoires in COVID-19. Here immunoSEQ multiplex PCR was the method, and the copy in TCRdb shows in-frame clones only, minus some. The table records 390,000 or so clones, about 86% of them present only once. The sample comprised PBMCs or T cells enriched from blood (not recorded which). The origin of the receptors is a woman aged 50 to 60 who had recovered from COVID-19. The CDR3 runs from the conserved cysteine through the conserved F or W. Each record gives: D gene, CDR3 length, clone size, J gene, V gene, CDR3 protein, CDR3 DNA. A D gene is named only where the DNA matches it firmly. Rows give clone size only sometimes, using once, few, many, or a class for an expanded clone.

D: TRBD1; length: 13; size: NA; J: TRBJ1-2; V: TRBV27; CDR3: CASRLAGGFGYTF; DNA: TGTGCCAGTAGACTGGCAGGGGGCTTTGGCTACACCTTC
D: TRBD1; length: 12; size: NA; J: TRBJ1-2; V: TRBV19; CDR3: CATTGQGYGYTF; DNA: TGTGCCACTACGGGACAGGGATATGGCTACACCTTC
D: NA; length: 11; size: NA; J: TRBJ1-2; V: TRBV28; CDR3: CASSSSYGYTF; DNA: TGTGCCAGCAGTTCGTCCTATGGCTACACCTTC
D: NA; length: 14; size: NA; J: TRBJ1-1; V: TRBV5-1; CDR3: CASSSREFSAEAFF; DNA: TGCGCCAGCAGCTCGCGGGAATTCAGCGCTGAAGCTTTCTTT
D: NA; length: 14; size: NA; J: TRBJ1-2; V: TRBV27; CDR3: CASSLYRSSYGYTF; DNA: TGTGCCAGCAGTTTGTACAGATCCTCCTATGGCTACACCTTC
D: NA; length: 13; size: NA; J: TRBJ1-2; V: TRBV11-2; CDR3: CASSLGQVYGYTF; DNA: TGTGCCAGCAGCTTAGGACAGGTCTATGGCTACACCTTC
D: NA; length: 13; size: few; J: TRBJ2-2; V: TRBV12-3/TRBV12-4; CDR3: CASSLLATGELFF; DNA: TGTGCCAGCAGTTTATTGGCCACCGGGGAGCTGTTTTTT
D: NA; length: 10; size: NA; J: TRBJ1-2; V: TRBV20-1; CDR3: CSVSGYGYTF; DNA: TGCAGTGTATCGGGGTATGGCTACACCTTC
D: TRBD1; length: 14; size: once; J: TRBJ1-2; V: TRBV28; CDR3: CASRSPRTGFGYTF; DNA: TGTGCCAGCAGGTCCCCCCGGACAGGGTTCGGCTACACCTTC
D: NA; length: 17; size: NA; J: TRBJ1-6; V: TRBV10-3; CDR3: CAISESIARGGNSPLHF; DNA: TGTGCCATCAGTGAGTCAATTGCCAGGGGCGGGAATTCACCCCTCCACTTT
D: NA; length: 14; size: NA; J: TRBJ1-2; V: TRBV4-1; CDR3: CASSPVLTTGYYTF; DNA: TGCGCCAGCAGCCCGGTCTTGACGACAGGTTACTACACCTTC
D: NA; length: 14; size: once; J: TRBJ2-1; V: TRBV9; CDR3: CASSEGPQHNEQFF; DNA: TGTGCCAGCAGCGAGGGGCCCCAGCACAATGAGCAGTTCTTC
D: NA; length: 14; size: NA; J: TRBJ1-2; V: TRBV27; CDR3: CASSSSAGTYGYTF; DNA: TGTGCCAGCAGTTCCAGCGCGGGGACCTATGGCTACACCTTC
D: TRBD1; length: 15; size: NA; J: TRBJ1-6; V: TRBV19; CDR3: CASSIAGTGDSPLHF; DNA: TGTGCCAGTAGTATAGCCGGGACAGGGGATTCACCCCTCCACTTT
D: TRBD2; length: 16; size: NA; J: TRBJ2-1; V: TRBV29-1; CDR3: CSVEDGLAGGDNEQFF; DNA: TGCAGCGTTGAAGATGGGCTAGCGGGGGGCGACAATGAGCAGTTCTTC
D: NA; length: 14; size: NA; J: TRBJ1-4; V: TRBV18; CDR3: CASSPDRFGEKLFF; DNA: TGTGCCAGCTCACCAGACAGGTTCGGTGAAAAACTGTTTTTT
D: NA; length: 15; size: NA; J: TRBJ1-1; V: TRBV4-2; CDR3: CASSQGVRGNTEAFF; DNA: TGTGCCAGCAGCCAAGGGGTAAGGGGGAACACTGAAGCTTTCTTT
D: NA; length: 14; size: NA; J: TRBJ1-6; V: TRBV10-3; CDR3: CATGLAQDNSPLHF; DNA: TGTGCCACCGGATTGGCGCAGGATAATTCACCCCTCCACTTT
D: NA; length: 16; size: NA; J: TRBJ1-5; V: TRBV28; CDR3: CASSLSGPYSNQPQHF; DNA: TGTGCCAGCAGTTTATCTGGGCCGTATAGCAATCAGCCCCAGCATTTT
D: NA; length: 12; size: NA; J: TRBJ1-2; V: TRBV27; CDR3: CASSSRTGGYTF; DNA: TGTGCCAGCAGTTCCCGAACGGGTGGCTACACCTTC
D: TRBD1; length: 13; size: NA; J: TRBJ1-1; V: TRBV6-1; CDR3: CASSETGTGEAFF; DNA: TGTGCCAGCAGTGAAACCGGGACAGGGGAGGCTTTCTTT
D: NA; length: 13; size: NA; J: TRBJ1-2; V: TRBV28; CDR3: CATRAAGAYGYTF; DNA: TGTGCCACTCGAGCAGCGGGCGCCTATGGCTACACCTTC
D: NA; length: 16; size: NA; J: TRBJ1-6; V: TRBV18; CDR3: CASSPSQGGKDSPLHF; DNA: TGTGCCAGCTCACCGTCCCAGGGAGGTAAAGATTCACCCCTCCACTTT
D: NA; length: 16; size: NA; J: TRBJ2-7; V: TRBV18; CDR3: CASSPPGVSPLYEQYF; DNA: TGTGCCAGCTCACCGCCGGGGGTATCCCCTCTCTACGAGCAGTACTTC
D: TRBD1; length: 14; size: NA; J: TRBJ2-7; V: TRBV18; CDR3: CASSTYTGVYEQYF; DNA: TGTGCCAGCTCAACTTACACAGGGGTCTACGAGCAGTACTTC
D: NA; length: 14; size: NA; J: TRBJ1-2; V: TRBV19; CDR3: CASSIAGQDYGYTF; DNA: TGTGCCAGTAGTATAGCTGGGCAGGACTATGGCTACACCTTC
D: NA; length: 16; size: few; J: TRBJ1-1; V: TRBV28; CDR3: CASSLPTGKLNTEAFF; DNA: TGTGCCAGCAGTTTACCCACAGGGAAACTGAACACTGAAGCTTTCTTT
D: NA; length: 10; size: NA; J: TRBJ1-1; V: TRBV10-3; CDR3: CAISEFGAFF; DNA: TGTGCCATCAGTGAGTTCGGAGCTTTCTTT
D: NA; length: 14; size: NA; J: TRBJ1-3; V: TRBV29-1; CDR3: CSVEFASMGNTIYF; DNA: TGCAGCGTTGAGTTTGCCAGTATGGGAAACACCATATATTTT
D: NA; length: 12; size: NA; J: TRBJ1-1; V: TRBV7-9; CDR3: CASSSLSPTGLF; DNA: TGTGCCAGCAGCTCGTTGAGTCCTACAGGGTTATTT
D: TRBD1; length: 15; size: NA; J: TRBJ2-7; V: TRBV6-6; CDR3: CASSRPGQITYEQYF; DNA: TGTGCCAGCAGTCGCCCGGGACAGATAACCTACGAGCAGTACTTC
D: NA; length: 15; size: NA; J: TRBJ1-5; V: TRBV2; CDR3: CASRADSTYNQPQHF; DNA: TGTGCCAGCAGGGCCGACAGTACTTACAATCAGCCCCAGCATTTT
D: NA; length: 16; size: NA; J: TRBJ1-2; V: TRBV5-4; CDR3: CASSLGGEGHIYGYTF; DNA: TGTGCCAGCAGCTTGGGAGGGGAGGGACACATCTATGGCTACACCTTC
D: TRBD1; length: 12; size: NA; J: TRBJ1-1; V: TRBV7-9; CDR3: CAPGGTDTEAFF; DNA: TGTGCCCCAGGGGGGACGGACACTGAAGCTTTCTTT
D: NA; length: 15; size: NA; J: TRBJ1-4; V: TRBV4-2; CDR3: CASSQDLGANEKLFF; DNA: TGTGCCAGCAGCCAAGATTTGGGGGCAAATGAAAAACTGTTTTTT
D: NA; length: 17; size: few; J: TRBJ1-6; V: TRBV7-9; CDR3: CASSRDSLSSYNSPLHF; DNA: TGTGCCAGCAGCCGCGATAGTCTGAGCTCCTATAATTCACCCCTCCACTTT
D: TRBD1; length: 16; size: few; J: TRBJ1-1; V: TRBV7-2; CDR3: CASSLVAGGTNTEAFF; DNA: TGTGCCAGCAGCTTAGTAGCAGGGGGCACGAACACTGAAGCTTTCTTT
D: NA; length: 17; size: NA; J: TRBJ1-6; V: TRBV6-4; CDR3: CASTLARKDRSNSPLHF; DNA: TGTGCCAGCACCCTAGCCAGGAAGGACAGATCCAATTCACCCCTCCACTTT
D: NA; length: 16; size: NA; J: TRBJ2-3; V: TRBV27; CDR3: CASSKYRAPSTDTQYF; DNA: TGTGCCAGCAGTAAATACAGGGCCCCCTCCACAGATACGCAGTATTTT
D: TRBD2; length: 13; size: NA; J: TRBJ2-5; V: TRBV12-3/TRBV12-4; CDR3: CASSQVGGETQYF; DNA: TGTGCCAGCAGCCAGGTGGGGGGGGAGACCCAGTACTTC
D: NA; length: 14; size: NA; J: TRBJ1-1; V: TRBV6-5; CDR3: CASRNRVLNTEAFF; DNA: TGTGCCAGCAGGAACAGGGTTTTGAACACTGAAGCTTTCTTT
D: TRBD2; length: 14; size: NA; J: TRBJ2-2; V: TRBV2; CDR3: CASSPGTSPGELFF; DNA: TGTGCCAGCAGTCCCGGGACTAGCCCCGGGGAGCTGTTTTTT
D: TRBD1; length: 13; size: NA; J: TRBJ2-7; V: TRBV14; CDR3: CASSQDRGYEQYF; DNA: TGTGCCAGCAGCCAGGACAGGGGATATGAGCAGTACTTC
D: NA; length: 13; size: NA; J: TRBJ1-2; V: TRBV14; CDR3: CASSQDRGEGYTF; DNA: TGTGCCAGCAGCCAAGATCGGGGGGAAGGCTACACCTTC
D: NA; length: 16; size: NA; J: TRBJ2-6; V: TRBV5-1; CDR3: CASSLGGVDTGQVLTF; DNA: TGCGCCAGCAGCTTGGGGGGAGTCGACACTGGACAGGTCCTGACTTTC
D: TRBD2; length: 16; size: NA; J: TRBJ2-5; V: TRBV7-2; CDR3: CASSLTPGLARETQYF; DNA: TGTGCCAGCAGCCTAACCCCTGGACTAGCGAGAGAGACCCAGTACTTC
D: NA; length: 13; size: NA; J: TRBJ1-5; V: TRBV27; CDR3: CASSFMSNQPQHF; DNA: TGTGCCAGCAGTTTCATGAGCAATCAGCCCCAGCATTTT